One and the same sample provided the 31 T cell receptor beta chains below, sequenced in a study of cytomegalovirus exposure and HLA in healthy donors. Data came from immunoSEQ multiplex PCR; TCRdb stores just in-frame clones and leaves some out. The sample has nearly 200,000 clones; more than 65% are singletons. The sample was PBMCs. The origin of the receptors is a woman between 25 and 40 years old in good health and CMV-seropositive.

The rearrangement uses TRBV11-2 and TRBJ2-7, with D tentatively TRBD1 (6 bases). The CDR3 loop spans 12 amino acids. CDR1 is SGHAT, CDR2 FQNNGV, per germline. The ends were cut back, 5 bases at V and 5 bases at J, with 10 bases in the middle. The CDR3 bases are TGTGCCAGCAGCCACGACAGGCACGAGCAGTACTTC. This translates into CASSHDRHEQYF.

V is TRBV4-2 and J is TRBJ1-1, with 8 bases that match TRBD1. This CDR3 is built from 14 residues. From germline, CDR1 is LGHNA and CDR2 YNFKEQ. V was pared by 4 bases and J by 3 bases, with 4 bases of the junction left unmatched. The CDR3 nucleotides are TGTGCCAGCAGCCCTTCAGGGGGCTACACTGAAGCTTTCTTT. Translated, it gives CASSPSGGYTEAFF.

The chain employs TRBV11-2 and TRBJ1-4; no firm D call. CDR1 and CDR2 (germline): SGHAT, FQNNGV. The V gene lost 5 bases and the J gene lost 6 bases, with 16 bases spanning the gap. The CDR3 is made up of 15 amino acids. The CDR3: CASSPSIGADEKLFF. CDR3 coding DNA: TGTGCCAGCAGCCCGTCTATCGGAGCTGATGAAAAACTGTTTTTT.

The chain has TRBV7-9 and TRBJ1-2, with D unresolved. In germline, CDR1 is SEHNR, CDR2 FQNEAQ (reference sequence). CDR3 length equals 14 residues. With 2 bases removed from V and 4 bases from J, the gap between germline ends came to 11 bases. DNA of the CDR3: TGTGCCAGCAGCTTATTACGGGAGAGCTATGGCTACACCTTC. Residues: CASSLLRESYGYTF.

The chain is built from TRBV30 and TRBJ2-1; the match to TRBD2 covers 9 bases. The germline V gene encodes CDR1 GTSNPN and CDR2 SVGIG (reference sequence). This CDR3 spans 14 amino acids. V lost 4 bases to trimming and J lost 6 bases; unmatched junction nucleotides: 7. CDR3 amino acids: CAWTAGGQFNEQFF. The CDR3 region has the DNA TGTGCCTGGACAGCGGGAGGCCAATTCAATGAGCAGTTCTTC.

The DNA of the CDR3 is TGTGCCAGCAGCGGACAGGGCCCCTATCAGCAGTACTTC. Its protein product is CASSGQGPYQQYF. The chain recombines TRBV2 with TRBJ2-7, with 8 bases matching TRBD1. Trimming took 6 bases from V and 8 from J; bases not matched to a gene: 9. Germline values: CDR1 SNHLY, CDR2 FYNNEI. This CDR3 is 13 amino acids long.

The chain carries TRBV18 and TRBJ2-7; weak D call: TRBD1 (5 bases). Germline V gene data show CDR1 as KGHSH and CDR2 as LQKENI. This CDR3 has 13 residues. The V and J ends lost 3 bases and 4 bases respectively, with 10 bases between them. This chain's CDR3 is CASSPPGNYEQYF. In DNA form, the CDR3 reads TGTGCCAGCTCACCCCCAGGGAATTACGAGCAGTACTTC. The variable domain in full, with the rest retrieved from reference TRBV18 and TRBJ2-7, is NAGVMQNPRHLVRRRGQEARLRCSPMKGHSHVYWYRQLPEEGLKFMVYLQKENIIDESGMPKERFSAEFPKEGPSILRIQQVVRGDSAAYFCASSPPGNYEQYFGPGTRLTVT.

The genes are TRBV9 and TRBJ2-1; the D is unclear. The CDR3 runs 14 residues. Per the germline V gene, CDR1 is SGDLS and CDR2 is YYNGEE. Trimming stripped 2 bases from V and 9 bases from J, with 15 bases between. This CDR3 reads CASSVGRRQFEQFF. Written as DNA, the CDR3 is TGTGCCAGCAGCGTCGGCAGGCGACAATTTGAGCAGTTCTTC.

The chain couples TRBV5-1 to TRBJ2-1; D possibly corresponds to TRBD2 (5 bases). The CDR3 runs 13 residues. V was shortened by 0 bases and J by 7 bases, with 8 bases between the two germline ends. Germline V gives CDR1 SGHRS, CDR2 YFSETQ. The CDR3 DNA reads TGCGCCAGCAGCTTGGAGGAGCGGAATGAGCAGTTCTTC. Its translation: CASSLEERNEQFF. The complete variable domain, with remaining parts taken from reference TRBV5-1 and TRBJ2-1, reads KAGVTQTPRYLIKTRGQQVTLSCSPISGHRSVSWYQQTPGQGLQFLFEYFSETQRNKGNFPGRFSGRQFSNSRSEMNVSTLELGDSALYLCASSLEERNEQFFGPGTRLTVL.

The CDR3, as DNA: TGTGCCAGCAGCGTTGCCTTAGCTAACTATGGCTACACCTTC. This encodes CASSVALANYGYTF. The chain combines TRBV9 with TRBJ1-2; D not resolved. The CDR3 is 14 amino acids. Germline V gene data show CDR1 as SGDLS and CDR2 as YYNGEE. Trimming left V 2 bases short and J 0 bases short, with 8 bases between.

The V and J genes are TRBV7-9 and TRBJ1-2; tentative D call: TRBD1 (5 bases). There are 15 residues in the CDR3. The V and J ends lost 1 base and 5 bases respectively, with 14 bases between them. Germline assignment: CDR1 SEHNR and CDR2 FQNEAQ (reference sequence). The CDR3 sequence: CASSLEGAGRYGYTF. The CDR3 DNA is TGTGCCAGCAGCTTAGAAGGTGCAGGGCGGTATGGCTACACCTTC.

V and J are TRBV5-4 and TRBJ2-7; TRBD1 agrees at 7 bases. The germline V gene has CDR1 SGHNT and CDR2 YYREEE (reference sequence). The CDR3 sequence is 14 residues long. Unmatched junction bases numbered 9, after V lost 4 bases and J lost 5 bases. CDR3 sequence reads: CASSTEQGMNEQYF. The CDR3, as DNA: TGTGCCAGCAGCACCGAACAGGGGATGAACGAGCAGTACTTC.

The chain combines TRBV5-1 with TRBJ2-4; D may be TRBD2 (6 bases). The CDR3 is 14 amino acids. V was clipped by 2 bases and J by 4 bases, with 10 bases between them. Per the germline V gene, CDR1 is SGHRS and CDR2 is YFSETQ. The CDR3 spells CASSLGGRKNIQYF. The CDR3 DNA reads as TGCGCCAGCAGCTTAGGAGGGAGGAAAAACATTCAGTACTTC.

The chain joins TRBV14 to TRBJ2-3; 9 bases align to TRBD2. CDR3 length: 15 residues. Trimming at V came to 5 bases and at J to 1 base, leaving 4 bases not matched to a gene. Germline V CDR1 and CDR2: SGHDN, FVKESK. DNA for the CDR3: TGTGCCAGCAGCTCTCGACTAGCGGGCACAGATACGCAGTATTTT. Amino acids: CASSSRLAGTDTQYF.

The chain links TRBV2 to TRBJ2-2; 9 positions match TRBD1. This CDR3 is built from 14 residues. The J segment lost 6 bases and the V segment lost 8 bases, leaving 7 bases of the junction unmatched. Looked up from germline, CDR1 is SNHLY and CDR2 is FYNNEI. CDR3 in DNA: TGTGCCAGCGGGAGACAGGGGGTTGCCGGGGAGCTGTTTTTT. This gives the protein CASGRQGVAGELFF.

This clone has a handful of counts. Here the CDR3 reads CATSRDTQGWQPQHF. The CDR3 DNA reads TGTGCCACCAGCAGAGACACACAGGGGTGGCAGCCCCAGCATTTT. The chain uses TRBV15 and TRBJ1-5, with TRBD1 matching 7 bases. The CDR3 is made up of 15 amino acids. Germline V CDR1 and CDR2: LNHNV, YYDKDF (reference sequence). The V segment lost 0 bases and the J segment 7 bases; nucleotides outside the gene matches: 6.

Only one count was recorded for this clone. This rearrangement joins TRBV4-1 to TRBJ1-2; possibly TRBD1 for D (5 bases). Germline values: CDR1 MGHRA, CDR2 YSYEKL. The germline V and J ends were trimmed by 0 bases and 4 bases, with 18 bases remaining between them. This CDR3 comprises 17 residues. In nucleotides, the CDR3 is TGCGCCAGCAGCCAAGATCTGCAAGGGGTTAATCGCTATGGCTACACCTTC. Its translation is CASSQDLQGVNRYGYTF.

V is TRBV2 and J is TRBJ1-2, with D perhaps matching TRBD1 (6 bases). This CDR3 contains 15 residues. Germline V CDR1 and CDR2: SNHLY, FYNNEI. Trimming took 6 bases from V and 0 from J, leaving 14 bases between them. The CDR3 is CASSQIGTSNYGYTF. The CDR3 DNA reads TGTGCCAGCAGCCAAATTGGGACATCTAACTATGGCTACACCTTC.

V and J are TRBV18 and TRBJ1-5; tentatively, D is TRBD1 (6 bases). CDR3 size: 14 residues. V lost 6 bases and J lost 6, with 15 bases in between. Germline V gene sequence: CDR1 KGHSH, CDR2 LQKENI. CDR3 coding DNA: TGTGCCAGCTCGGAACAGGGATGGGCTCAGCCCCAGCATTTT. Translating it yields CASSEQGWAQPQHF.

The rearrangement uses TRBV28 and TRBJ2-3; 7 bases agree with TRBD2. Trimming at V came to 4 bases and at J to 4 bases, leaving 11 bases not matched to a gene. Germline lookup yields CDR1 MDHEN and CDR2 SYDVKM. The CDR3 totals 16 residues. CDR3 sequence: CASSSRSGKGADTQYF. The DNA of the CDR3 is TGTGCCAGCAGTTCACGGAGCGGGAAAGGAGCAGATACGCAGTATTTT.

CDR3 sequence reads: CASSEAGGGGQPQHF. In DNA, the CDR3 is TGTGCCAGCAGTGAAGCTGGAGGGGGCGGACAGCCCCAGCATTTT. The chain combines TRBV6-1 with TRBJ1-5, with 7 bases fitting TRBD1. With 0 bases clipped from V and 7 bases from J, the junction kept 6 bases outside the gene matches. Germline V CDR1 and CDR2: MNHNS, SASEGT. CDR3 length: 15 residues.

The CDR3 region has the DNA TGCGCCAGCAGCCCACAGGGGCCGGACACAGATACGCAGTATTTT. Translation gives CASSPQGPDTDTQYF. This chain uses TRBV5-1 with TRBJ2-3, with 7 bases fitting TRBD1. Germline trimming cut 4 bases from V and 2 bases from J; bases unmatched to any gene: 7. Germline-derived CDR1 and CDR2 are SGHRS and YFSETQ. The CDR3 is 15 amino acids.

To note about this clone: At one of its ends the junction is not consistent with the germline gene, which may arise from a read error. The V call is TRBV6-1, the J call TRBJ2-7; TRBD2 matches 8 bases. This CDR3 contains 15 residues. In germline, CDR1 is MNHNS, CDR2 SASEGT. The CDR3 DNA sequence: TGTGCCAGCAATGAATGGGGGACTAGTCTCTACGAGCAGTACTTC. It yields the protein CASNEWGTSLYEQYF.

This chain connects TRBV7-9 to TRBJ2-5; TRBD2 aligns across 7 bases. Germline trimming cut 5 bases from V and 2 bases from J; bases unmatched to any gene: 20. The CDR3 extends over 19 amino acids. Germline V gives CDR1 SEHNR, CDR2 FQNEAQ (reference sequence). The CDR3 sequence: CASSPLRASGHYSQETQYF. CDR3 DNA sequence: TGTGCCAGCAGCCCGTTGAGGGCTAGCGGACACTATTCACAAGAGACCCAGTACTTC.

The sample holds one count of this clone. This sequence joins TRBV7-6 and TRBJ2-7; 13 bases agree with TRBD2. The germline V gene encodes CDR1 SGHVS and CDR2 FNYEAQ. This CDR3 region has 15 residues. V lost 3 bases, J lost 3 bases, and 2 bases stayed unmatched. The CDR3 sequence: CASSLGTSGNYEQYF. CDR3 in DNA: TGTGCCAGCAGCTTGGGGACTAGCGGGAACTACGAGCAGTACTTC.

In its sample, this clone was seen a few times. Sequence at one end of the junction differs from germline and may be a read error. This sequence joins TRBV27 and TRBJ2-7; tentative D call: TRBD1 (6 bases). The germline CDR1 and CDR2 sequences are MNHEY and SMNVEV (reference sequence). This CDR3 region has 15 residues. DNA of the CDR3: TGTGCCAGCAGTTGGACAGAGGCGAACCCCTACGCGCAGTACTTC. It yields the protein CASSWTEANPYAQYF.

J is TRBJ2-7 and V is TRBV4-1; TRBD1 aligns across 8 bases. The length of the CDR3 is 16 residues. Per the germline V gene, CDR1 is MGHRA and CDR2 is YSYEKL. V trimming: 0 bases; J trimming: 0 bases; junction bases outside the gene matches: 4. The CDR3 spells CASSQDRGLNSYEQYF. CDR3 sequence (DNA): TGCGCCAGCAGCCAAGACAGGGGGCTGAACTCCTACGAGCAGTACTTC.

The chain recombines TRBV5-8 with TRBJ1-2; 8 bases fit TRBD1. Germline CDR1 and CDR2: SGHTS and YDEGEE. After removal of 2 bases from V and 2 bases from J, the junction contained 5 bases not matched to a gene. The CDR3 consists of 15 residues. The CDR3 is CASSLGTGDNYGYTF. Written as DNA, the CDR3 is TGTGCCAGCAGCTTAGGGACAGGCGACAACTATGGCTACACCTTC. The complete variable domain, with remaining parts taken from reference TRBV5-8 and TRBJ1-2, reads EAGVTQSPTHLIKTRGQQATLRCSPISGHTSVYWYQQALGLGLQFLLWYDEGEERNRGNFPPRFSGRQFPNYSSELNVNALELEDSALYLCASSLGTGDNYGYTFGSGTRLTVV.

The CDR3 protein is CASSLLGTGELFF. CDR3 DNA: TGTGCCAGCAGCTTGCTAGGCACCGGGGAGCTGTTTTTT. The V call is TRBV7-9, the J call TRBJ2-2; unclear D gene. Germline V gives CDR1 SEHNR, CDR2 FQNEAQ (reference sequence). The CDR3 loop spans 13 amino acids. Trimming stripped 3 bases from V and 4 bases from J, with 6 bases between. The variable domain in full, with the rest retrieved from reference TRBV7-9 and TRBJ2-2, is DTGVSQNPRHKITKRGQNVTFRCDPISEHNRLYWYRQTLGQGPEFLTYFQNEAQLEKSRLLSDRFSAERPKGSFSTLEIQRTEQGDSAMYLCASSLLGTGELFFGEGSRLTVL.

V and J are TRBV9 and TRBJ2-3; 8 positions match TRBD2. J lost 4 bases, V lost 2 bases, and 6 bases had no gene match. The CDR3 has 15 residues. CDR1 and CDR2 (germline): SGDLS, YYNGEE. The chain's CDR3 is CASSVGGRPPDTQYF. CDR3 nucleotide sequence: TGTGCCAGCAGCGTTGGCGGGAGGCCCCCAGATACGCAGTATTTT.

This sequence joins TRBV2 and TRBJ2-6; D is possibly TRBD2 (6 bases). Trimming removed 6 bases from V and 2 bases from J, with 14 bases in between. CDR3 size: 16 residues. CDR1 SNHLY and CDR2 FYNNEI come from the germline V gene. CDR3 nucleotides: TGTGCCAGCAGGACTAGAGGGGAAACTGGGGCCAACGTCCTGACTTTC. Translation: CASRTRGETGANVLTF.